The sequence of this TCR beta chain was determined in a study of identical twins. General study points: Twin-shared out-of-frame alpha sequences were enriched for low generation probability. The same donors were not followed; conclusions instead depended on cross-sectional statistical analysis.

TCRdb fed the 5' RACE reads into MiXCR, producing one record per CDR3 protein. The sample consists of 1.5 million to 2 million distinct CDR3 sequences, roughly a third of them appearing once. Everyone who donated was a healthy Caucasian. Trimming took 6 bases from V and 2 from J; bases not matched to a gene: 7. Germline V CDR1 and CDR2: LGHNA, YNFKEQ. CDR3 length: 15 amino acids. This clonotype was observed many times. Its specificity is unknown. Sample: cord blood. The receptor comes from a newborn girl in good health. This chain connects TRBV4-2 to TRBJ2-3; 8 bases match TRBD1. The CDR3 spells CASRSRQGPTDTQYF. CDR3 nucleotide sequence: TGTGCCAGCAGGTCCCGACAGGGGCCCACAGATACGCAGTATTTT.